These 10 T cell receptor beta chains originate from one sample sequenced in a study of response to subunit inactivated influenza vaccine. MiXCR, applied by TCRdb to the RT-PCR reads, yields one record per CDR3 protein. The sample yields approximately 480,000 distinct CDR3 sequences, approximately 10% seen once. This specimen was PBMCs from blood, taken 40 to 50 days after vaccination. The receptors come from a man aged 50 or older who received an inactivated influenza vaccine.

The V and J genes are TRBV20-1 and TRBJ2-7; 8 bases fit TRBD1. There are 16 residues in the CDR3. V shed 1 base and J 3 bases; nucleotides not matched to a gene: 11. CDR1 and CDR2 from the germline V gene are DFQATT and SNEGSKA (reference sequence). The CDR3 region has the DNA TGCAGTGCTAGAGCCCCCGGGACAGGATTGCGCTACGAGCAGTACTTC. Translation: CSARAPGTGLRYEQYF.

This clonotype was seen repeatedly, ten times or more. The chain carries TRBV12-3 or TRBV12-4 and TRBJ2-7; 8 bases align to TRBD1. Germline trimming cut 11 bases from V and 9 bases from J; bases unmatched to any gene: 12. CDR3 length equals 12 residues. CDR3 in amino acids: CASGTGGFGQYF. The CDR3 DNA reads as TGTGCCTCCGGGACAGGAGGTTTCGGGCAGTACTTC.

In its sample, this clonotype was seen many times. CDR3 DNA sequence: TGTGCCAGCAGTTACTCGGGGATGGATGGCTACACCTTC. Translation gives CASSYSGMDGYTF. The chain recombines TRBV6-5 with TRBJ1-2, with D uncertain. Germline values: CDR1 MNHEY, CDR2 SVGAGI. The V end was cut by 0 bases, the J end by 6 bases, with 8 bases between. The CDR3 extends over 13 amino acids.

A word on this clonotype: The junction departs from germline at one end; a sequencing error may be responsible. The chain links TRBV20-1 to TRBJ2-7; the D call may be TRBD1 or TRBD2 (5 bases each). CDR3 size: 13 residues. Per germline, CDR1 DFQATT and CDR2 SNEGSKA (reference sequence). This chain's CDR3 is CSPRDVRSYEQYF. Written as DNA, the CDR3 is TGCAGTCCTAGGGACGTCCGCTCCTACGAGCAGTACTTC.

This clonotype was observed a few times. V usage is TRBV7-8 and J usage is TRBJ2-7, with D unclear. The ends were cut back, 5 bases at V and 3 bases at J, with 11 bases in the middle. There are 13 residues in the CDR3. CDR1 is SGHVS and CDR2 is FQNEAQ in the germline V gene. CDR3 amino acids: CASSPTTLYEQYF. CDR3 nucleotides: TGTGCCAGCAGCCCGACGACCCTCTACGAGCAGTACTTC.

In its sample, this clonotype was seen many times. J is TRBJ2-7 and V is TRBV6-7, with 7 bases that match TRBD1. TRBV6-7 is sorted into the ORF group, with uncertain function. The V segment lost 8 bases and the J segment 7 bases; nucleotides outside the gene matches: 14. This CDR3 has 14 amino acids. CDR3 region: CASGKDRPCREQYF. The CDR3 DNA follows: TGTGCCAGCGGAAAGGACAGGCCCTGTAGGGAGCAGTACTTC.

The chain couples TRBV20-1 to TRBJ2-5; D ambiguous. CDR1 is DFQATT and CDR2 is SNEGSKA in the germline V gene (reference sequence). The CDR3 extends over 15 amino acids. V dropped 3 bases and J dropped 0 bases, with 14 bases sitting between them. In DNA form, the CDR3 reads TGCAGTGCTAGGCCTCTTGTGGGGAACCAAGAGACCCAGTACTTC. Its translation: CSARPLVGNQETQYF.

This clonotype was seen ten or more times. The chain recombines TRBV4-2 with TRBJ2-2; 12 nucleotides agree with TRBD2. The germline gives CDR1 LGHNA, CDR2 YNFKEQ. CDR3 length: 17 residues. With 2 bases clipped from V and 10 bases from J, the junction kept 11 bases outside the gene matches. The CDR3, as DNA: TGTGCCAGCAGCCAAACACCTCGGACTAGCGGGATTGAGGAGCTGTTTTTT. This gives the protein CASSQTPRTSGIEELFF.

This clonotype has ten or more counts. CDR3 coding DNA: TGTGCCAGCAGCTTGGTGTCTAGCGGGCAAGAGACCCAGTACTTC. Its protein is CASSLVSSGQETQYF. The chain is built from TRBV5-6 and TRBJ2-5; TRBD2 matches at 8 bases. Germline V gene data show CDR1 as SGHDT and CDR2 as YYEEEE. There are 15 residues in the CDR3. V shed 0 bases and J 2 bases; nucleotides not matched to a gene: 3.

Only a few counts were recorded for this clonotype. This rearrangement joins TRBV7-2 to TRBJ1-1; a weak D match, TRBD1 (5 bases). CDR3 length equals 13 residues. V was pared by 5 bases and J by 11 bases, with 18 bases between. Germline V gene lookup returns CDR1 SGHTA and CDR2 FQGNSA. CDR3 amino acids: CASSASGNSVAFF. DNA for the CDR3: TGTGCCAGCAGCGCCTCAGGGAATTCCGTGGCTTTCTTT.